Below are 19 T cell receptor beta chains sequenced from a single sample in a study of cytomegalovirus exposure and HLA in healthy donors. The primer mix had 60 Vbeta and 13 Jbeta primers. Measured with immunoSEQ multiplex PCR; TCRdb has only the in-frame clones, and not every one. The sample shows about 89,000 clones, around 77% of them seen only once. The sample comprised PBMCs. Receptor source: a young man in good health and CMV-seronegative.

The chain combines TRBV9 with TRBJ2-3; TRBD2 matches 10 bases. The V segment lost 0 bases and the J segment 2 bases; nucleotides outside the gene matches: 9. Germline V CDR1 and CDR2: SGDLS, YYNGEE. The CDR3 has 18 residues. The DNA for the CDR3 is TGTGCCAGCAGCGTAGAGGGAAAAACTAGCGGGGACACAGATACGCAGTATTTT. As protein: CASSVEGKTSGDTDTQYF.

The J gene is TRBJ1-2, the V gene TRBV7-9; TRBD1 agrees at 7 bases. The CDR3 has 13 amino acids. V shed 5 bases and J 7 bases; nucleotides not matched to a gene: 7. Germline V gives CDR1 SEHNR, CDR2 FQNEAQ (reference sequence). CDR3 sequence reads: CASSPGQVGGYTF. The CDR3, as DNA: TGTGCCAGCAGCCCTGGACAGGTCGGTGGCTACACCTTC. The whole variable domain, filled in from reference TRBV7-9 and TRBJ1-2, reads DTGVSQNPRHKITKRGQNVTFRCDPISEHNRLYWYRQTLGQGPEFLTYFQNEAQLEKSRLLSDRFSAERPKGSFSTLEIQRTEQGDSAMYLCASSPGQVGGYTFGSGTRLTVV.

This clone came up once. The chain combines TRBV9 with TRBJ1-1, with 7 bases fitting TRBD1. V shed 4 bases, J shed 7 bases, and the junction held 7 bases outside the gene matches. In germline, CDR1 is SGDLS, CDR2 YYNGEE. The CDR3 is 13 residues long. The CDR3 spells CASSKIRQGEAFF. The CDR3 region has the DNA TGTGCCAGCAGCAAAATTAGACAGGGTGAAGCTTTCTTT. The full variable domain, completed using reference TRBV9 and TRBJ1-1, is DSGVTQTPKHLITATGQRVTLRCSPRSGDLSVYWYQQSLDQGLQFLIQYYNGEERAKGNILERFSAQQFPDLHSELNLSSLELGDSALYFCASSKIRQGEAFFGQGTRLTVV.

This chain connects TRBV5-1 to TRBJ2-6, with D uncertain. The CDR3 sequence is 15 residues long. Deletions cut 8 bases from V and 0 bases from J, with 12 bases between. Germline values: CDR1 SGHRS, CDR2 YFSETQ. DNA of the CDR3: TGCGCCAGTACCGGGTTGATCTCTGGGGCCAACGTCCTGACTTTC. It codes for CASTGLISGANVLTF.

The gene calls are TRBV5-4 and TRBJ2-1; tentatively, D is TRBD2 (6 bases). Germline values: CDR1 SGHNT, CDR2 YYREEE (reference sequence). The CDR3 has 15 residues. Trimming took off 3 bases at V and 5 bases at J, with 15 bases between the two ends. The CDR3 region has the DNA TGTGCCAGCAGCTCTACCGGGACTTTGCACAATGAGCAGTTCTTC. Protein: CASSSTGTLHNEQFF.

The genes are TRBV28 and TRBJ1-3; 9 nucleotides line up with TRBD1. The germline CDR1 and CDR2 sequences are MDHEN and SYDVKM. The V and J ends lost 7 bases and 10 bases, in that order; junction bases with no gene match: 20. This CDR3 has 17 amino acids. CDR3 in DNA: TGTGCCAGCACCTTGAGGGGCCCGGGACAGGGTGTTGTAACCATATATTTT. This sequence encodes CASTLRGPGQGVVTIYF.

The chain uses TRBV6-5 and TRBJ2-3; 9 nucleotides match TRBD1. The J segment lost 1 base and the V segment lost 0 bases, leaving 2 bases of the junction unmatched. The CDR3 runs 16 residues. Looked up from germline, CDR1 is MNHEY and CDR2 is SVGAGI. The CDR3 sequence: CASSYSNRGRTDTQYF. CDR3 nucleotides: TGTGCCAGCAGTTACTCGAACAGGGGGCGCACAGATACGCAGTATTTT.

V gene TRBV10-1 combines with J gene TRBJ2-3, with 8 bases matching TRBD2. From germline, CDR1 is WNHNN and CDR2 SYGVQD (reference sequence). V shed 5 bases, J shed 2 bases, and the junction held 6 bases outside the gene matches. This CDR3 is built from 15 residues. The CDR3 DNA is TGCGCCAGCAGTAATAGCGGGGCATTCACAGATACGCAGTATTTT. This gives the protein CASSNSGAFTDTQYF.

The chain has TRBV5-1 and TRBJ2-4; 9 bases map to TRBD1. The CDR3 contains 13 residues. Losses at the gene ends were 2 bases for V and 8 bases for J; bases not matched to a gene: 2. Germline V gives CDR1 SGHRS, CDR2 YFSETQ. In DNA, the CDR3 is TGCGCCAGCAGCTTAGGGGACAGGGACATTCAGTACTTC. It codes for CASSLGDRDIQYF.

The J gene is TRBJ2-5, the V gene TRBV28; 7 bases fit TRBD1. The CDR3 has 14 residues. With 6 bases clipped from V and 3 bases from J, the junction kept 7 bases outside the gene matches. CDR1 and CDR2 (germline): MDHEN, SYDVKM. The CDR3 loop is CASSRPTGKETQYF. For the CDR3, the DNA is TGTGCCAGCAGCCGGCCGACAGGGAAAGAGACCCAGTACTTC.

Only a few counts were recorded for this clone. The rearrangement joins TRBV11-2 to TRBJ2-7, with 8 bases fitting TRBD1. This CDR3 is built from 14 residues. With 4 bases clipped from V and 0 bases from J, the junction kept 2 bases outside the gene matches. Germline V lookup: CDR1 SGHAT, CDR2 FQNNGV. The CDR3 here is CASSSDRVSYEQYF. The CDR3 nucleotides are TGTGCCAGCAGCTCGGACAGGGTCTCCTACGAGCAGTACTTC.

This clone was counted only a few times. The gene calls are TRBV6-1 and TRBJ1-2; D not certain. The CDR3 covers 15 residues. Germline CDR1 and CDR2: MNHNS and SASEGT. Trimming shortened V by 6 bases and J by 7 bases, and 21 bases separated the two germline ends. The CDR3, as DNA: TGTGCCAGCAGAGGAGGGAGAGGGATTCGGGGTGGCTACACCTTC. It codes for CASRGGRGIRGGYTF.

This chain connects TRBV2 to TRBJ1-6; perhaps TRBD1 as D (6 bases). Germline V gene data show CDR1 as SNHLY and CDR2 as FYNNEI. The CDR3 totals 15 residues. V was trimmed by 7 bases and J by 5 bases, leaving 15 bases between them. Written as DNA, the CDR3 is TGTGCCAGCACGACACAAGGGGGAAATAATTCACCCCTCCACTTT. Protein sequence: CASTTQGGNNSPLHF.

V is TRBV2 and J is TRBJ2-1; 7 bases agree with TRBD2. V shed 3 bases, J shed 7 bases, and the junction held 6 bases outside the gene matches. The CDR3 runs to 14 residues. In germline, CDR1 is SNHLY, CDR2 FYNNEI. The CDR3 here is CASSDWTRFNEQFF. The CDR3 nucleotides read TGTGCCAGCAGTGATTGGACTAGATTTAATGAGCAGTTCTTC.

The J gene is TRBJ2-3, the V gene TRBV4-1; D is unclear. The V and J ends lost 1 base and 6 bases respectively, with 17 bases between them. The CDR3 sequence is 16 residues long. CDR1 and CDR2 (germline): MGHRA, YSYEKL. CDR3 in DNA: TGCGCCAGCAGCCAAGTTTTAGGCGGATCCTTCGATACGCAGTATTTT. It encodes CASSQVLGGSFDTQYF.

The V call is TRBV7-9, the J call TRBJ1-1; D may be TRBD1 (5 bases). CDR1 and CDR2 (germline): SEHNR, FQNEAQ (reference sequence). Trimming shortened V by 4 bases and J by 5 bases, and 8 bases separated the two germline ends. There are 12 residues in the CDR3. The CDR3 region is CASSSGWTEAFF. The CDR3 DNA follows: TGTGCCAGCAGCTCAGGGTGGACTGAAGCTTTCTTT.

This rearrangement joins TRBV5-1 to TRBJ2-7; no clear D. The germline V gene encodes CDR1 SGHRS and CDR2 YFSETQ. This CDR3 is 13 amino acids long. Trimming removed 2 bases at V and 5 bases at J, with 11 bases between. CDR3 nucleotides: TGCGCCAGCAGCTTCCGATGGGCCAACGAGCAGTACTTC. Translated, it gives CASSFRWANEQYF.

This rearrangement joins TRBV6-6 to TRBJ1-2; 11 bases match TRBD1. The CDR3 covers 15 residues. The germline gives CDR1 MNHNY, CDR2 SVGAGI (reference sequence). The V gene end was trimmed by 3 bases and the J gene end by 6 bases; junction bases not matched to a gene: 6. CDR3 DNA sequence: TGTGCCAGCAGTTATCGGGGACAGGGGGAAGATGGCTACACCTTC. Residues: CASSYRGQGEDGYTF.

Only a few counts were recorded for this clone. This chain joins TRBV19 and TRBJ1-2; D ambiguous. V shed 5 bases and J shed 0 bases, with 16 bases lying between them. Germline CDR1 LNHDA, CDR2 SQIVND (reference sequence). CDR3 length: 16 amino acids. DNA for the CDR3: TGTGCCAGTAGTCATACTTCGGGGTCTGCTAACTATGGCTACACCTTC. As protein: CASSHTSGSANYGYTF.